This T cell receptor beta chain came from a study of cytomegalovirus exposure and HLA in healthy donors. Notes on the study in general: For TCR beta chains, V- and J-gene trimming was later linked to a missense DCLRE1C variant.

In the case of this clone: Its target is unknown.

The length of the CDR3 is 14 residues. The V end lost 7 bases, the J end lost 6 bases, and 21 bases lay between the germline ends. CDR1 SQVTM and CDR2 ANQGSEA come from the germline V gene. The PCR ran on 60 Vbeta and 13 Jbeta primers. This table comes from immunoSEQ multiplex PCR, and its TCRdb copy is limited to in-frame clones, with some not included. The sample has 55,000 to 80,000 clones, about 75% seen once. Unrecorded immune exposures were likely, despite nominal health at sampling. The receptor was derived from a woman between 25 and 40 years old in good health and CMV-seropositive. The source material was PBMCs. The chain is built from TRBV29-1 and TRBJ2-5; D unclear. CDR3 loop: CSAFPNLVKQTQYF. The CDR3 DNA sequence: TGCAGCGCCTTCCCTAATCTAGTAAAGCAGACCCAGTACTTC.